These 8 T cell receptor beta chains were all obtained from the same sample, sequenced in a study of T cells in Graves' hyperthyroidism and ophthalmopathy. Amplified TCR beta CDR3 regions came from RNA transcripts. An initial round of RT-PCR targeting the TCR CDR3 relied on the HTBI primer set. MiXCR was run by TCRdb on the multiplex PCR reads, yielding one entry per CDR3 protein. The sample includes hundreds of thousands of distinct CDR3 sequences, 35% of them seen just once. Sequenced sample: blood. These receptors originate from a woman aged 40 to 50 with Graves' hyperthyroidism.

This clonotype was detected only a few times. This may stem from a read error, because a much larger clone lies one nucleotide away. The chain joins TRBV7-9 to TRBJ2-7; 7 bases map to TRBD1. There are 12 residues in the CDR3. Germline V CDR1 and CDR2: SEHNR, FQNEAQ (reference sequence). CDR3 region: CVSSPDRYEQYF. As DNA, the CDR3 is TGTGTCAGCAGCCCGGACAGGTACGAGCAGTACTTC.

This clonotype is a singleton in its sample. The DNA of the CDR3 is TGCGCCAGCAGCCTCATGGCCTCCACCCCCACCGGGGAGCTGTTTTTT. Protein sequence: CASSLMASTPTGELFF. V is TRBV5-1 and J is TRBJ2-2; D is undetermined. CDR1 SGHRS and CDR2 YFSETQ come from the germline V gene. Trimming left V 4 bases short and J 4 bases short, with 17 bases between. The CDR3 runs 16 residues.

The chain carries TRBV7-9 and TRBJ1-4; TRBD1 aligns across 11 bases. V was pared by 6 bases and J by 8 bases, with 14 bases of the junction left unmatched. Germline lookup yields CDR1 SEHNR and CDR2 FQNEAQ (reference sequence). The length of the CDR3 is 17 residues. The CDR3 is CASSKHWTGGAKEKLFF. CDR3 in DNA: TGTGCCAGCAGTAAACACTGGACAGGGGGCGCGAAGGAAAAACTGTTTTTT. Together with reference TRBV7-9 and TRBJ1-4, the CDR3 gives the full variable domain: DTGVSQNPRHKITKRGQNVTFRCDPISEHNRLYWYRQTLGQGPEFLTYFQNEAQLEKSRLLSDRFSAERPKGSFSTLEIQRTEQGDSAMYLCASSKHWTGGAKEKLFFGSGTQLSVL.

This clonotype was observed a few times. The chain links TRBV11-2 to TRBJ2-2; perhaps TRBD1 as D (6 bases). Germline V gene sequence: CDR1 SGHAT, CDR2 FQNNGV. This CDR3 has 17 amino acids. The V end lost 5 bases, the J end lost 4 bases, and 20 bases lay between the germline ends. The DNA for the CDR3 is TGTGCCAGCAGCATAGTAGGGTCAGGGGTTCGCACCGGGGAGCTGTTTTTT. Protein product: CASSIVGSGVRTGELFF.

This clonotype was seen repeatedly, ten times or more. V is TRBV29-1 and J is TRBJ2-7, with a possible D match to TRBD1 (5 bases). This CDR3 comprises 14 residues. V shed 5 bases and J shed 2 bases, with 16 bases lying between them. From germline, CDR1 is SQVTM and CDR2 ANQGSEA. CDR3 nucleotide sequence: TGCAGCGTTCAGTTCAGGGCGGATACCTACGAGCAGTACTTC. It encodes CSVQFRADTYEQYF.

Points on this clonotype: One end of the junction does not line up with germline, which may come from a read error. This chain connects TRBV5-1 to TRBJ1-1; 7 positions match TRBD1. Germline V CDR1 and CDR2: SGHRS, YFSETQ. The CDR3 extends over 17 amino acids. CDR3 in DNA: TGTGCCAGCAGCCAAGAGGGGACAGCGTTTATGAACACTGAAGCTTTCTTT. Translating gives CASSQEGTAFMNTEAFF.

The chain combines TRBV14 with TRBJ1-4, with D possibly matching TRBD1 (6 bases). Germline V gene sequence: CDR1 SGHDN, CDR2 FVKESK. Trimming cost V 1 base and J 8 bases, with 14 bases left between them. CDR3 length equals 15 residues. The CDR3 DNA follows: TGTGCCAGCAGCCAAGTACAGGGATCAAGAGAAAAACTGTTTTTT. It yields the protein CASSQVQGSREKLFF.

This chain links TRBV7-9 with TRBJ1-5; D unclear. CDR1 is SEHNR, CDR2 FQNEAQ, per germline (reference sequence). The CDR3 sequence is 15 residues long. The ends were cut back, 1 base at V and 5 bases at J, with 12 bases in the middle. For the CDR3, the DNA is TGTGCCAGCAGCTTAGATGGGAACAGATATCAGCCCCAGCATTTT. Encoded protein: CASSLDGNRYQPQHF.